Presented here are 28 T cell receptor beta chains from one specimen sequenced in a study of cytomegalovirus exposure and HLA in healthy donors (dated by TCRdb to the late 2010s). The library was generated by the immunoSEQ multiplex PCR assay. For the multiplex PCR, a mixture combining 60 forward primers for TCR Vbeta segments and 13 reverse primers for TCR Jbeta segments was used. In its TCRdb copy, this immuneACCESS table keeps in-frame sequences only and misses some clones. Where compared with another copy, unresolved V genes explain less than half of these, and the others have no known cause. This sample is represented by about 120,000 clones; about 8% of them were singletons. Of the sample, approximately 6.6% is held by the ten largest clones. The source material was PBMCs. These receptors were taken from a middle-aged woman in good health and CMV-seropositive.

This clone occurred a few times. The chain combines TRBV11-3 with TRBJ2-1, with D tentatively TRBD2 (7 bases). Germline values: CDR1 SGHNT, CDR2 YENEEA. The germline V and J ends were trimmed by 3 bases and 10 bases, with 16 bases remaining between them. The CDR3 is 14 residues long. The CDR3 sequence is CASSFTGGGREQFF. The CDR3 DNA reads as TGTGCCAGCAGCTTTACGGGGGGCGGGAGAGAGCAGTTCTTC. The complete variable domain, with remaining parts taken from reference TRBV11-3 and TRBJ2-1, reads EAGVVQSPRYKIIEKKQPVAFWCNPISGHNTLYWYLQNLGQGPELLIRYENEEAVDDSQLPKDRFSAERLKGVDSTLKIQPAELGDSAVYLCASSFTGGGREQFFGPGTRLTVL.

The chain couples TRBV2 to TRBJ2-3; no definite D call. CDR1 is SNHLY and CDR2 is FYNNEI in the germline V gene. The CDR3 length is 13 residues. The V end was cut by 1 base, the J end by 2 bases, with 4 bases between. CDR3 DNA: TGTGCCAGCAGTGAAGTCTTCACAGATACGCAGTATTTT. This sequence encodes CASSEVFTDTQYF.

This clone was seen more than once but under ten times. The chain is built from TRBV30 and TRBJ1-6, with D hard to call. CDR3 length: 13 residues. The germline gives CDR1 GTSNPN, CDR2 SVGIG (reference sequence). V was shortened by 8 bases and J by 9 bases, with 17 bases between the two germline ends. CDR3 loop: CATSDGVSSPLHF. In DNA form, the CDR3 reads TGTGCCACATCCGACGGGGTAAGTTCACCCCTCCACTTT.

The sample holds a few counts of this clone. The CDR3: CASSEAWANPQPQHF. The CDR3 bases are TGTGCCAGCAGTGAAGCCTGGGCCAATCCTCAGCCCCAGCATTTT. This rearrangement joins TRBV6-1 to TRBJ1-5; D ambiguous. Trimming left V 0 bases short and J 6 bases short, with 12 bases between. Germline values: CDR1 MNHNS, CDR2 SASEGT. The CDR3 runs to 15 residues.

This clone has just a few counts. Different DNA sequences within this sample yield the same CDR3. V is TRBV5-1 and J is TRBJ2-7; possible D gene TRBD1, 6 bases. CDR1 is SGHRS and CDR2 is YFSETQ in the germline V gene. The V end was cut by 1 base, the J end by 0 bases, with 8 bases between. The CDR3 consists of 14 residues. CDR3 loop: CASSLTGRSYEQYF. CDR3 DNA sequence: TGCGCCAGCAGCTTGACAGGGCGCTCCTACGAGCAGTACTTC.

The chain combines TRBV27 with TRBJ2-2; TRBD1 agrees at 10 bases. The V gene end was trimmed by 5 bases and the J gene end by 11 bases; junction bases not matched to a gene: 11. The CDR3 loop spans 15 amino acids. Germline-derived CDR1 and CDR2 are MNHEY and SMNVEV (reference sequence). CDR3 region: CASSLGTGALNELFF. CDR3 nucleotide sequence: TGTGCCAGCAGTCTCGGGACAGGGGCCCTGAACGAGCTGTTTTTT.

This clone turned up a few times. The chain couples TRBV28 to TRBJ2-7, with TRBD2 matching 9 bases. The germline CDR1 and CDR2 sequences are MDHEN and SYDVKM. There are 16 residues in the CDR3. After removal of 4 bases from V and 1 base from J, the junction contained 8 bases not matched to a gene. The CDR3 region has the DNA TGTGCCAGCAGTTCCACGGGGACTAGCAGATCCTACGAGCAGTACTTC. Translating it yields CASSSTGTSRSYEQYF.

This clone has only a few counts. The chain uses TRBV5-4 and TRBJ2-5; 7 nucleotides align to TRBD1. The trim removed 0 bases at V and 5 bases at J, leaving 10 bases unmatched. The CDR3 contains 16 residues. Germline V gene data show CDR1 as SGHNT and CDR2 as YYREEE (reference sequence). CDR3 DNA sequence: TGTGCCAGCAGCTTGGGGTCACAGGGGCCCTCGGAGACCCAGTACTTC. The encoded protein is CASSLGSQGPSETQYF.

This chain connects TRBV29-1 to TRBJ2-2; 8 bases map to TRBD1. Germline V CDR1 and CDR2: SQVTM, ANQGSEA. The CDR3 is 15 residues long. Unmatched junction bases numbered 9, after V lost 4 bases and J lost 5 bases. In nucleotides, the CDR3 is TGCAGCGTTGGGAGGTGGACAGGGAGAACCGGGGAGCTGTTTTTT. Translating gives CSVGRWTGRTGELFF.

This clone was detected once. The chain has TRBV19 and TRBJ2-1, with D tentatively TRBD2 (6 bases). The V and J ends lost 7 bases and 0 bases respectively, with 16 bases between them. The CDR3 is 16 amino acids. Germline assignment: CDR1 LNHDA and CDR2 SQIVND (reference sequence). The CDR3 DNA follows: TGTGCCAGTAAACGAGCTCCGGGGGTCTCCTACAATGAGCAGTTCTTC. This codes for CASKRAPGVSYNEQFF.

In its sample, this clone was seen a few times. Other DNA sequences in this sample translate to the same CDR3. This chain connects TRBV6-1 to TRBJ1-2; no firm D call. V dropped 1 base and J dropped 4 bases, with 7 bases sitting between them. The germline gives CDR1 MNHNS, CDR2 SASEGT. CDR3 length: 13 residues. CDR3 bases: TGTGCCAGCAGTGAAGGAGGAGGCTATGGCTACACCTTC. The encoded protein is CASSEGGGYGYTF.

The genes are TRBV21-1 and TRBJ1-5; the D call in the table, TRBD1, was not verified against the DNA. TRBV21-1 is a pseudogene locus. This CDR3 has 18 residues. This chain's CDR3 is CASSNRDRGRRSNQPQHF. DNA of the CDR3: TGTGCCAGCAGCAACCGGGACAGGGGGCGACGGAGCAATCAGCCCCAGCATTTT.

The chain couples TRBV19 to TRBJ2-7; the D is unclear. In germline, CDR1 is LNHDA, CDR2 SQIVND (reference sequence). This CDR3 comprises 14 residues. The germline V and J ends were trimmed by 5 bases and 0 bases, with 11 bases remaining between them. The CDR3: CASSVRVHSYEQYF. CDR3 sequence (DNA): TGTGCCAGTAGTGTCCGGGTCCACTCCTACGAGCAGTACTTC.

CDR3 protein: CASSLDGTEASGNTIYF. Written as DNA, the CDR3 is TGCGCCAGCAGCTTGGACGGCACGGAGGCTTCTGGAAACACCATATATTTT. This rearrangement joins TRBV5-1 to TRBJ1-3; D is uncertain. V lost 0 bases and J 1 base, leaving 14 bases between the germline ends. In germline, CDR1 is SGHRS, CDR2 YFSETQ. This CDR3 contains 17 residues.

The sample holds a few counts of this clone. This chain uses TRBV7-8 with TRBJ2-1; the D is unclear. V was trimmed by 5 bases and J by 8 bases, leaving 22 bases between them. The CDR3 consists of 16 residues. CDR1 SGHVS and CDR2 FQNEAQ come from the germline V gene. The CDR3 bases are TGTGCCAGCAGCCATAAATTCCAGCGAATGTTGTATGAGCAGTTCTTC. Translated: CASSHKFQRMLYEQFF.

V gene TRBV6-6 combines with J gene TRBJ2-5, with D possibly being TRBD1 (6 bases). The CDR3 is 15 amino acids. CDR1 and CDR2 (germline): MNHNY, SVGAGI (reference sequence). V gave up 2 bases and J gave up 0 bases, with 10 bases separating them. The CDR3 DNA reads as TGTGCCAGCAGTTACCCACAGGGAAACCAAGAGACCCAGTACTTC. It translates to CASSYPQGNQETQYF.

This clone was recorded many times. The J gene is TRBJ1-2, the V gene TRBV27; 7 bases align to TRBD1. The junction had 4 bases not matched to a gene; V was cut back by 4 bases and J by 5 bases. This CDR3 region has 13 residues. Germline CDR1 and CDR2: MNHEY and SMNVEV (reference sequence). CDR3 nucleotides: TGTGCCAGCAGTTCCATGGGACAGTATGGCTACACCTTC. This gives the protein CASSSMGQYGYTF.

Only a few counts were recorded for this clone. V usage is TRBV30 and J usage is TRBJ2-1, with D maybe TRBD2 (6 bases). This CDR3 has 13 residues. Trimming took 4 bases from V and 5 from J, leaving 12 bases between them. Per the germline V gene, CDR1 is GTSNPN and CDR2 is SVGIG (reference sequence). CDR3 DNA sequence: TGTGCCTGGATCGGGGGAAACAACAATGAGCAGTTCTTC. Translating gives CAWIGGNNNEQFF. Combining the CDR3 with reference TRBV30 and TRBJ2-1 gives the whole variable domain SQTIHQWPATLVQPVGSPLSLECTVEGTSNPNLYWYRQAAGRGLQLLFYSVGIGQISSEVPQNLSASRPQDRQFILSSKKLLLSDSGFYLCAWIGGNNNEQFFGPGTRLTVL.

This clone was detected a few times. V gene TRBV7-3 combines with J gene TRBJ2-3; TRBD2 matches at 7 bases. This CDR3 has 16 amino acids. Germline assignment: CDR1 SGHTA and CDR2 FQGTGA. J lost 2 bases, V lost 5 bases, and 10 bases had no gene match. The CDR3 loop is CASSPAGGYDTDTQYF. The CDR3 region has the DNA TGTGCCAGCAGCCCCGCCGGGGGGTACGACACAGATACGCAGTATTTT. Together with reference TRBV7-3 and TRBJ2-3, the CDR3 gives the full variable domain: GAGVSQTPSNKVTEKGKYVELRCDPISGHTALYWYRQSLGQGPEFLIYFQGTGAADDSGLPNDRFFAVRPEGSVSTLKIQRTERGDSAVYLCASSPAGGYDTDTQYFGPGTRLTVL.

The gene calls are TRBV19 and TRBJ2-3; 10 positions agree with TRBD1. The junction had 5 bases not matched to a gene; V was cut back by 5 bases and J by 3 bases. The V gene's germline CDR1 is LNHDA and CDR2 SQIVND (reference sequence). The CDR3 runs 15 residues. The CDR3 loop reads CASSPGTGETDTQYF. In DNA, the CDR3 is TGTGCCAGTAGTCCGGGGACAGGGGAAACAGATACGCAGTATTTT.

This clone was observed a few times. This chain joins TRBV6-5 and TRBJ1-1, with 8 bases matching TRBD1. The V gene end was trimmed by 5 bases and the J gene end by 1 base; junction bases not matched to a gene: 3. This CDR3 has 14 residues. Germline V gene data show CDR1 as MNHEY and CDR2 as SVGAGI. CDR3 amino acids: CASSHRGTNTEAFF. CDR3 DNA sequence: TGTGCCAGCAGTCACAGGGGGACGAACACTGAAGCTTTCTTT.

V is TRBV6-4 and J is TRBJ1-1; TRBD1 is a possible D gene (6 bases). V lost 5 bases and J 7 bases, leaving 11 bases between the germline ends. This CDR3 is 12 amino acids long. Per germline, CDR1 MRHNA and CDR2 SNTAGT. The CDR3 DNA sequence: TGTGCCAGCAGTAGTACAGGGAATGAAGCTTTCTTT. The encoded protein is CASSSTGNEAFF.

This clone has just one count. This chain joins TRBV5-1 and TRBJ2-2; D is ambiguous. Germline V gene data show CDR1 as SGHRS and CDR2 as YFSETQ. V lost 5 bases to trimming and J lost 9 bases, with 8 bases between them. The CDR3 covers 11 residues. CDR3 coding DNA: TGCGCCAGCAGGAGTTCTTGGGAGCTGTTTTTT. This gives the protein CASRSSWELFF.

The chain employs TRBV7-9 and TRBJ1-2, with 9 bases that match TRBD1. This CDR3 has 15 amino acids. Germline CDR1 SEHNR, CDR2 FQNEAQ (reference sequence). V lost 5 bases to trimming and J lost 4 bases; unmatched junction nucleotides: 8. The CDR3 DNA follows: TGTGCCAGCAGCACGGGACAGGGTGGTATCTATGGCTACACCTTC. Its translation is CASSTGQGGIYGYTF.

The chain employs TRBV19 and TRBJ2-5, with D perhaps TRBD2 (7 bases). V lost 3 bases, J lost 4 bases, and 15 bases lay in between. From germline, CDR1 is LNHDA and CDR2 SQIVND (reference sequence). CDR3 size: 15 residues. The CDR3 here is CASSIGGGRIETQYF. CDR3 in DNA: TGTGCCAGTAGTATCGGCGGGGGCCGAATAGAGACCCAGTACTTC.

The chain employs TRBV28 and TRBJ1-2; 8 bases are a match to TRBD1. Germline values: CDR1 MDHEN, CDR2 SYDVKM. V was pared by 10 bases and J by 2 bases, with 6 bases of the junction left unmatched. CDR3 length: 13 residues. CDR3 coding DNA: TGTGCCATTAAGGACAGGGTGAACTATGGCTACACCTTC. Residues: CAIKDRVNYGYTF.

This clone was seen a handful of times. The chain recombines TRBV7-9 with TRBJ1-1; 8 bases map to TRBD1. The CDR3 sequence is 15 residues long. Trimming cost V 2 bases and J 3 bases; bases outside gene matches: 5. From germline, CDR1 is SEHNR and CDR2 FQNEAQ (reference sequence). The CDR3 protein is CASSLSQGAHTEAFF. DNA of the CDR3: TGTGCCAGCAGCTTAAGTCAGGGGGCGCACACTGAAGCTTTCTTT.

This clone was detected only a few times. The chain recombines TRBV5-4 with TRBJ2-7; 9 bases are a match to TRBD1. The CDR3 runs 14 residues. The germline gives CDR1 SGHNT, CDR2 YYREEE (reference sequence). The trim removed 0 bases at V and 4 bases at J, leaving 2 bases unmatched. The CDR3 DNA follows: TGTGCCAGCAGCTTGGGGACAGGGGTATACGAGCAGTACTTC. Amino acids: CASSLGTGVYEQYF.